The 26 T cell receptor beta chains below come from one sample, sequenced in a study of cytomegalovirus exposure and HLA in healthy donors. The PCR had 60 Vbeta and 13 Jbeta primers. Clones were sequenced by immunoSEQ multiplex PCR, and TCRdb holds only the in-frame ones, with some missing. This table holds some 130,000 clones, about 64% found once. Sequenced: PBMCs. These receptor sequences come from a middle-aged woman in good health and CMV-seronegative.

This clone came up many times. The chain links TRBV12-5 to TRBJ1-1, with D maybe TRBD1 (6 bases). V was clipped by 2 bases and J by 1 base, with 20 bases between them. This CDR3 has 18 residues. CDR1 is LGHNT, CDR2 FRNRAP, per germline. Here the CDR3 DNA reads TGTGCTAGTGGTTTGCCCCCTTTTCTAGACAGGACGAACACTGAAGCTTTCTTT. This encodes CASGLPPFLDRTNTEAFF.

V usage is TRBV28 and J usage is TRBJ2-1; TRBD2 matches 8 bases. The CDR3 is made up of 14 amino acids. V shed 6 bases, J shed 4 bases, and the junction held 5 bases outside the gene matches. Germline V gene lookup returns CDR1 MDHEN and CDR2 SYDVKM. The CDR3 coding sequence is TGTGCCAGCAGCCCCCCGGGGGGGTACAATGAGCAGTTCTTC. It specifies CASSPPGGYNEQFF.

The chain has TRBV27 and TRBJ2-7, with TRBD2 matching over 11 bases. The CDR3 spans 15 residues. Looked up from germline, CDR1 is MNHEY and CDR2 is SMNVEV (reference sequence). V gave up 6 bases and J gave up 2 bases; unmatched junction bases: 6. CDR3 nucleotide sequence: TGTGCCAGCAGAACTAGCGGGGGACCCCCCTACGAGCAGTACTTC. It specifies CASRTSGGPPYEQYF.

The chain recombines TRBV19 with TRBJ1-2; D might be TRBD1 (5 bases). Trimming removed 6 bases at V and 3 bases at J, with 23 bases between. This CDR3 has 17 amino acids. Per the germline V gene, CDR1 is LNHDA and CDR2 is SQIVND (reference sequence). The CDR3 DNA sequence: TGTGCCAGTAGCCCCCGCCAGGGTCCGATGAGAGACTATGGCTACACCTTC. Its protein product is CASSPRQGPMRDYGYTF.

J is TRBJ2-7 and V is TRBV5-6; 7 bases align to TRBD2. Germline values: CDR1 SGHDT, CDR2 YYEEEE. The CDR3 is made up of 13 amino acids. J was trimmed by 7 bases and V by 4 bases; bases with no gene match: 8. The CDR3 DNA sequence: TGTGCCAGCAGCGTGTGGGTCGGGGGGGAGCAGTACTTC. This codes for CASSVWVGGEQYF.

The chain carries TRBV7-2 and TRBJ2-1, with 13 positions matching TRBD2. Germline V CDR1 and CDR2: SGHTA, FQGNSA. The V and J ends lost 5 bases and 5 bases, in that order; junction bases with no gene match: 6. This CDR3 spans 16 amino acids. CDR3 sequence: CASSVGGTSGDNEQFF. CDR3 coding DNA: TGTGCCAGCAGCGTGGGGGGGACTAGCGGGGACAATGAGCAGTTCTTC.

This sequence joins TRBV16 and TRBJ2-3; TRBD2 agrees at 14 bases. J was trimmed by 2 bases and V by 4 bases; bases with no gene match: 11. This CDR3 spans 19 amino acids. The germline CDR1 and CDR2 sequences are KGHSY and FQNENV. The CDR3 here is CASSRSPGLAGAHTDTQYF. CDR3 DNA sequence: TGTGCCAGCAGCCGCTCCCCGGGACTAGCGGGGGCACACACAGATACGCAGTATTTT.

V gene TRBV5-6 combines with J gene TRBJ2-7; D gene unclear. The CDR3 totals 13 residues. Germline assignment: CDR1 SGHDT and CDR2 YYEEEE. Trimming stripped 2 bases from V and 7 bases from J, with 13 bases between. In DNA form, the CDR3 reads TGTGCCAGCAGCTTTCGAAGGCGGCGGGAGCAGTACTTC. Translating it yields CASSFRRRREQYF.

This chain connects TRBV6-5 to TRBJ2-1; weak D call: TRBD2 (6 bases). The CDR3 runs to 13 residues. Trimming stripped 8 bases from V and 5 bases from J, with 13 bases between. Germline CDR1 is MNHEY and CDR2 is SVGAGI. The CDR3 is CASGTLDNNEQFF. CDR3 in DNA: TGTGCCAGCGGGACTTTGGACAACAATGAGCAGTTCTTC.

The gene calls are TRBV11-2 and TRBJ2-3, with D perhaps TRBD2 (5 bases). Trimming took off 2 bases at V and 3 bases at J, with 15 bases between the two ends. The length of the CDR3 is 16 residues. CDR1 and CDR2 from the germline V gene are SGHAT and FQNNGV. In DNA, the CDR3 is TGTGCCAGCAGCTTAAGTTTTGGACGGACTACAGATACGCAGTATTTT. This gives the protein CASSLSFGRTTDTQYF.

This chain uses TRBV4-3 with TRBJ1-5; no firm D call. V dropped 4 bases and J dropped 9 bases, with 16 bases sitting between them. This CDR3 region has 14 residues. Germline loops: CDR1 LGHNA, CDR2 YSLEER. The CDR3 loop is CASSPPNLGGPQHF. The DNA for the CDR3 is TGCGCCAGCAGCCCTCCAAACTTAGGCGGGCCCCAGCATTTT.

The chain recombines TRBV18 with TRBJ1-3; 8 bases fit TRBD1. Germline V gene data show CDR1 as KGHSH and CDR2 as LQKENI. V was pared by 0 bases and J by 2 bases, with 9 bases of the junction left unmatched. CDR3 size: 18 residues. CDR3 residues: CASSPPTGDKETGNTIYF. DNA for the CDR3: TGTGCCAGCTCACCACCGACAGGGGATAAGGAAACTGGAAACACCATATATTTT.

The chain couples TRBV19 to TRBJ2-3, with 8 bases fitting TRBD2. This CDR3 spans 16 amino acids. V lost 0 bases, J lost 2 bases, and 4 bases stayed unmatched. CDR1 and CDR2 (germline): LNHDA, SQIVND (reference sequence). The CDR3 nucleotides read TGTGCCAGTAGTATAGATCTAGCGGGCTACACAGATACGCAGTATTTT. This translates into CASSIDLAGYTDTQYF.

CDR3 in DNA: TGTGCCAGCAGTGTGACAGGGGGCAATCAGCCCCAGCATTTT. As protein: CASSVTGGNQPQHF. The chain joins TRBV28 to TRBJ1-5; 8 bases map to TRBD1. The germline gives CDR1 MDHEN, CDR2 SYDVKM. This CDR3 is built from 14 residues. Trimming removed 5 bases from V and 2 bases from J; junction bases left unmatched: 2.

V is TRBV4-2 and J is TRBJ1-5, with D maybe TRBD1 (5 bases). The V end was cut by 4 bases, the J end by 0 bases, with 10 bases between. Looked up from germline, CDR1 is LGHNA and CDR2 is YNFKEQ. The CDR3 covers 15 residues. The CDR3 DNA reads TGTGCCAGCAGCCGTGACAGTAATAGCAATCAGCCCCAGCATTTT. It specifies CASSRDSNSNQPQHF.

This clone came up a few times. V usage is TRBV6-5 and J usage is TRBJ1-1, with D perhaps TRBD1 (6 bases). V lost 6 bases, J lost 4 bases, and 12 bases lay in between. Germline V gives CDR1 MNHEY, CDR2 SVGAGI. The CDR3 totals 13 residues. CDR3 sequence: CASSMTGSTEAFF. In DNA, the CDR3 is TGTGCCAGCAGCATGACAGGTAGCACTGAAGCTTTCTTT.

This clone was seen a handful of times. The chain employs TRBV5-1 and TRBJ1-1; no reliable D call. This CDR3 contains 13 residues. The germline V gene encodes CDR1 SGHRS and CDR2 YFSETQ. V was pared by 0 bases and J by 1 base, with 4 bases between. The CDR3 nucleotides read TGCGCCAGCAGCTTGGATAGGAACACTGAAGCTTTCTTT. This encodes CASSLDRNTEAFF. Together with reference TRBV5-1 and TRBJ1-1, the CDR3 gives the full variable domain: KAGVTQTPRYLIKTRGQQVTLSCSPISGHRSVSWYQQTPGQGLQFLFEYFSETQRNKGNFPGRFSGRQFSNSRSEMNVSTLELGDSALYLCASSLDRNTEAFFGQGTRLTVV.

The V call is TRBV6-1, the J call TRBJ2-1; TRBD1 agrees at 7 bases. Germline CDR1 MNHNS, CDR2 SASEGT. Trimming cost V 9 bases and J 2 bases; bases outside gene matches: 10. The CDR3 is 15 residues long. The CDR3 DNA reads TGTGCCAGTCGTACCGGGACAGCCCCCTACAATGAGCAGTTCTTC. Protein product: CASRTGTAPYNEQFF.

This chain links TRBV7-9 with TRBJ1-2; D gene ambiguous. Germline loops: CDR1 SEHNR, CDR2 FQNEAQ (reference sequence). V lost 4 bases, J lost 3 bases, and 6 bases lay in between. This CDR3 spans 12 amino acids. This CDR3 reads CASSWEDYGYTF. CDR3 nucleotide sequence: TGTGCCAGCAGCTGGGAGGACTATGGCTACACCTTC. Together with reference TRBV7-9 and TRBJ1-2, the CDR3 gives the full variable domain: DTGVSQNPRHKITKRGQNVTFRCDPISEHNRLYWYRQTLGQGPEFLTYFQNEAQLEKSRLLSDRFSAERPKGSFSTLEIQRTEQGDSAMYLCASSWEDYGYTFGSGTRLTVV.

This clone was seen a handful of times. The chain joins TRBV4-2 to TRBJ2-5, with D maybe TRBD2 (8 bases). Germline V lookup: CDR1 LGHNA, CDR2 YNFKEQ. This CDR3 has 15 amino acids. Trimming removed 2 bases from V and 5 bases from J, with 15 bases in between. CDR3 bases: TGTGCCAGCAGCCAAACCCGGGGGGGACAGGAGACCCAGTACTTC. Translating it yields CASSQTRGGQETQYF.

The chain carries TRBV6-5 and TRBJ1-6, with D unresolved. This CDR3 contains 15 residues. From germline, CDR1 is MNHEY and CDR2 SVGAGI. V lost 0 bases, J lost 6 bases, and 9 bases lay in between. Written as DNA, the CDR3 is TGTGCCAGCAGTTACTCGGAGGGTTCTAATTCACCCCTCCACTTT. Its protein product is CASSYSEGSNSPLHF.

This clone was recorded only once. The rearrangement joins TRBV25-1 to TRBJ2-3; D ambiguous. This CDR3 has 14 residues. The ends were cut back, 5 bases at V and 2 bases at J, with 11 bases in the middle. Germline values: CDR1 MGHDK, CDR2 SYGVNS. This chain's CDR3 is CASSTPLNTDTQYF. As DNA, the CDR3 is TGTGCCAGCAGTACTCCTCTAAACACAGATACGCAGTATTTT.

The gene calls are TRBV7-2 and TRBJ1-6; TRBD1 matches at 8 bases. The V gene's germline CDR1 is SGHTA and CDR2 FQGNSA. CDR3 length equals 16 residues. V trimming: 2 bases; J trimming: 13 bases; junction bases outside the gene matches: 13. This CDR3 reads CASSLSSGTGRSPLHF. The CDR3 DNA sequence: TGTGCCAGCAGCTTAAGTTCCGGGACAGGAAGATCCCCCCTCCACTTT. The complete variable domain, with remaining parts taken from reference TRBV7-2 and TRBJ1-6, reads GAGVSQSPSNKVTEKGKDVELRCDPISGHTALYWYRQSLGQGLEFLIYFQGNSAPDKSGLPSDRFSAERTGGSVSTLTIQRTQQEDSAVYLCASSLSSGTGRSPLHFGNGTRLTVT.

This clone was counted between two and nine times. The chain links TRBV19 to TRBJ2-7; a possible D gene is TRBD1 (6 bases). The CDR3 totals 14 residues. The V gene lost 4 bases and the J gene lost 0 bases, with 10 bases spanning the gap. Germline CDR1 is LNHDA and CDR2 is SQIVND (reference sequence). Written as DNA, the CDR3 is TGTGCCAGTAGTAACCGGGACAACTCCTACGAGCAGTACTTC. Translated, it gives CASSNRDNSYEQYF.

The chain combines TRBV10-3 with TRBJ1-1; 11 bases are a match to TRBD1. The trim removed 11 bases at V and 5 bases at J, leaving 4 bases unmatched. The germline V gene has CDR1 ENHRY and CDR2 SYGVKD. This CDR3 spans 12 amino acids. CDR3 nucleotide sequence: TGTGCCGTCGGACAGGGGGCGACTGAAGCTTTCTTT. It specifies CAVGQGATEAFF.

Only one count was recorded for this clone. The rearrangement links TRBV7-9 to TRBJ2-1, with TRBD1 as a possible D gene (6 bases). The CDR3 runs to 15 residues. Germline values: CDR1 SEHNR, CDR2 FQNEAQ (reference sequence). Trimming cost V 1 base and J 3 bases, with 10 bases left between them. The CDR3 loop reads CASSLDRVSYNEQFF. DNA for the CDR3: TGTGCCAGCAGCTTAGACAGGGTTAGCTACAATGAGCAGTTCTTC.